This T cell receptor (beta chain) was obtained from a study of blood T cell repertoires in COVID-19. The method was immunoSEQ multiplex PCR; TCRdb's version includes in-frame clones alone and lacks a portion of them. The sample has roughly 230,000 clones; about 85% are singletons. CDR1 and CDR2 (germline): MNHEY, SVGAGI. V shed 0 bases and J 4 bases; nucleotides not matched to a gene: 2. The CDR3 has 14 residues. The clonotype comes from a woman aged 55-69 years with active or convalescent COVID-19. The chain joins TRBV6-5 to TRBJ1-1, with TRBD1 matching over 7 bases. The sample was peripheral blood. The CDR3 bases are TGTGCCAGCAGTTACTCGGGACAGTTCACTGAAGCTTTCTTT. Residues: CASSYSGQFTEAFF.